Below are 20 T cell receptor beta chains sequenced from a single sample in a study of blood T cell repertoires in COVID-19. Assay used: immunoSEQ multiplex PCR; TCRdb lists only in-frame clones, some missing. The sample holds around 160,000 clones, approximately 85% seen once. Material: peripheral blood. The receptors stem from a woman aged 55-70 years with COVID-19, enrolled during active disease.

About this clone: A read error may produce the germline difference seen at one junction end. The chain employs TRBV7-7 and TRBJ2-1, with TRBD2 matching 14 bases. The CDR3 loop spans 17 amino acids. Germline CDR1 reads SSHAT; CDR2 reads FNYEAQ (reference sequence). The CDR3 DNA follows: TGTGCTAGCAGCTTAGGGACTAGCGGGGGAATAGAGAATGAGCAGTTCTTC. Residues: CASSLGTSGGIENEQFF.

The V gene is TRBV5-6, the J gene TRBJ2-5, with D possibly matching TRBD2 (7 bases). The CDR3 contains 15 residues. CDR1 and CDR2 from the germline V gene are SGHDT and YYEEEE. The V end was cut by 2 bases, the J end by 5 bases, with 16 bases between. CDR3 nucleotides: TGTGCCAGCAGCTTTACGGGGGCCGGGGGGGAGACCCAGTACTTC. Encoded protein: CASSFTGAGGETQYF.

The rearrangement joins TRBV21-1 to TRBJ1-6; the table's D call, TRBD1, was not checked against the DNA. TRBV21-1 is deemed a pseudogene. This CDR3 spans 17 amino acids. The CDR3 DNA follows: TGTGCCAGGACAGGGGTGAGGCCAAGCTCCTATAATTCACCCCTCCACTTT. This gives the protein CARTGVRPSSYNSPLHF.

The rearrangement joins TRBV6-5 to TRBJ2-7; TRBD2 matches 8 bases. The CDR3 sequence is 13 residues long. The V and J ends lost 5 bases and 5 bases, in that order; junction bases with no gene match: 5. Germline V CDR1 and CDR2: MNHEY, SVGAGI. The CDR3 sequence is CASSRAGGHEQYF. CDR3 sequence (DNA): TGTGCCAGCAGTAGGGCGGGGGGCCACGAGCAGTACTTC.

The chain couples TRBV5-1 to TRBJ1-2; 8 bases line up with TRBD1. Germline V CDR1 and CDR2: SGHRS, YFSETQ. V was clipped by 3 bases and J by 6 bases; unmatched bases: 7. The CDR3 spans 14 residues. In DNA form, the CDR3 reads TGCGCCAGCAGCTGGGGAGACAGGGGAAATGGCTACACCTTC. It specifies CASSWGDRGNGYTF.

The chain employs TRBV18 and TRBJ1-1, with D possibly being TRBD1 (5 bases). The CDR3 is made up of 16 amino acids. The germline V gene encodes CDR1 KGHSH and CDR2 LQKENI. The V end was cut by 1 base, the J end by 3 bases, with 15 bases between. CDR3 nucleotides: TGTGCCAGCTCACCACGCGCCGGGGACTTGGACACTGAAGCTTTCTTT. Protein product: CASSPRAGDLDTEAFF.

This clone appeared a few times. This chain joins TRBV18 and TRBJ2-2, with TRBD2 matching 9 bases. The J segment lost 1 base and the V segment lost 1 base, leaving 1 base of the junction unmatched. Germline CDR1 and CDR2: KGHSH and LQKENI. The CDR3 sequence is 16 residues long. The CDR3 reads CASSPLAGENTGELFF. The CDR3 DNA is TGTGCCAGCTCACCACTAGCGGGGGAGAACACCGGGGAGCTGTTTTTT.

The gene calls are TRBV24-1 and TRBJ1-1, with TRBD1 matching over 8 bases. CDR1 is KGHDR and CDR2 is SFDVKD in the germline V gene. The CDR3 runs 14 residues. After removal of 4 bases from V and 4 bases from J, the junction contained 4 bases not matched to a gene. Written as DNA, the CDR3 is TGTGCCACCAGTGAAGAAGGACAGGGCACTGAAGCTTTCTTT. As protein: CATSEEGQGTEAFF.

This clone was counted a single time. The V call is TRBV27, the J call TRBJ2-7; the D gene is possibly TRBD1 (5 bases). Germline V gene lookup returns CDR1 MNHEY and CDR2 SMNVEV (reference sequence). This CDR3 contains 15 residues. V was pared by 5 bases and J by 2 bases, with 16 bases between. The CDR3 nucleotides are TGTGCCAGCAGTCCCAGGGCAGACGGTACCTACGAGCAGTACTTC. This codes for CASSPRADGTYEQYF.

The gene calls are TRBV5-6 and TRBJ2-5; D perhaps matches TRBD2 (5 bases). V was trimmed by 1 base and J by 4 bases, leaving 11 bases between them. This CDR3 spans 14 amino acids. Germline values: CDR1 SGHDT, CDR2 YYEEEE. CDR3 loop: CASSLTEGGETQYF. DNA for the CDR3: TGTGCCAGCAGCTTGACCGAAGGAGGAGAGACCCAGTACTTC.

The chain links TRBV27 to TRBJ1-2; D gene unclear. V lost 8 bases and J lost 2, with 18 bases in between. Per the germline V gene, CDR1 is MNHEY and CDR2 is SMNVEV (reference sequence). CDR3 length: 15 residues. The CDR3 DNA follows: TGTGCCAGCTATACGTGGACTGGGGTCAACTATGGCTACACCTTC. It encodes CASYTWTGVNYGYTF.

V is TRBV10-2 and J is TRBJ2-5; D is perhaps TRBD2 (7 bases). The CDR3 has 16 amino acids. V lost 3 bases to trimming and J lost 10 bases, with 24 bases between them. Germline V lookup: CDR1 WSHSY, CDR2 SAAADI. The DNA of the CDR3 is TGCGCCAGCAGTGACGAGGAGTCGGGGGGACACGCTATCCAGTACTTC. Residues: CASSDEESGGHAIQYF.

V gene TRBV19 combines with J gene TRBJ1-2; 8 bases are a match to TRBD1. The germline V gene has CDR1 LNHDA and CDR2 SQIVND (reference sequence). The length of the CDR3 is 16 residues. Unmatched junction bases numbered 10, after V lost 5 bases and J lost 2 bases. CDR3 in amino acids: CASSAPLGQENYGYTF. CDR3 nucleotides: TGTGCCAGTAGTGCGCCCCTGGGACAGGAGAACTATGGCTACACCTTC.

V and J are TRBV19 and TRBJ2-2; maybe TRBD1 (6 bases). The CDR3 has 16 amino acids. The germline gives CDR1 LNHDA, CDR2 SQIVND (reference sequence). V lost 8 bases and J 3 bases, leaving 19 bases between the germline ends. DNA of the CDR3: TGTGCCAGTGAAAGGATTTACAGGGACCACACCGGGGAGCTGTTTTTT. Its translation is CASERIYRDHTGELFF.

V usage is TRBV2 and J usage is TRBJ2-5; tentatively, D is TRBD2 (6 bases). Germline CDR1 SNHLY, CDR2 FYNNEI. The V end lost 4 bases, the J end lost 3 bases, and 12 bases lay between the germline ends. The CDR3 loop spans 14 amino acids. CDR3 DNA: TGTGCCAGCAGTGTGTGGGACTCAAAAGAGACCCAGTACTTC. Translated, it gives CASSVWDSKETQYF.

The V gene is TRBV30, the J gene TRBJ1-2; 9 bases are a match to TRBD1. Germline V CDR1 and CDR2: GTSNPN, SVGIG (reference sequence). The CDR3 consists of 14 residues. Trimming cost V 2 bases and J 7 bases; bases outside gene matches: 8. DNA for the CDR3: TGTGCCTGGAGTAAATGGGACAGGGAAGGTGGCTACACCTTC. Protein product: CAWSKWDREGGYTF.

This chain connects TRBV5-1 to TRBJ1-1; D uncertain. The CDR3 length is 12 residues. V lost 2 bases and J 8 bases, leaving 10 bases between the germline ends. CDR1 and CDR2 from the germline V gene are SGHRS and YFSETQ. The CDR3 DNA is TGCGCCAGCAGCTTCGAGGGAACCGAAGCTTTCTTT. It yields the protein CASSFEGTEAFF.

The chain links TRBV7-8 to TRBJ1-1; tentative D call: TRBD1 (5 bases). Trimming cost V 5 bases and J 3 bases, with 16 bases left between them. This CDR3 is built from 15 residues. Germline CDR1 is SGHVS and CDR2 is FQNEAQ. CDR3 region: CASSPGGARYTEAFF. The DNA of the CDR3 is TGTGCCAGCAGCCCGGGCGGGGCGAGGTACACTGAAGCTTTCTTT.

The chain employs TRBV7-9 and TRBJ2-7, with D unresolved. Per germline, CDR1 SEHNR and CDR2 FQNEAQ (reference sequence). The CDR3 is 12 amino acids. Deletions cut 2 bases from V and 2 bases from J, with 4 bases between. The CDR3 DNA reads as TGTGCCAGCAGCTTACGAGCCTACGAGCAGTACTTC. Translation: CASSLRAYEQYF. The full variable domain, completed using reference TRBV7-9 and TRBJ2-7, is DTGVSQNPRHKITKRGQNVTFRCDPISEHNRLYWYRQTLGQGPEFLTYFQNEAQLEKSRLLSDRFSAERPKGSFSTLEIQRTEQGDSAMYLCASSLRAYEQYFGPGTRLTVT.

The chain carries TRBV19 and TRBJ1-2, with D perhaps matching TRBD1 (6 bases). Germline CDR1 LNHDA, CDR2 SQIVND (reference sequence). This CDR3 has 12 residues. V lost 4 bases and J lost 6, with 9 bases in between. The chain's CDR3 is CASSTYRDGYTF. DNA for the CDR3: TGTGCCAGTAGTACATACAGGGATGGCTACACCTTC.